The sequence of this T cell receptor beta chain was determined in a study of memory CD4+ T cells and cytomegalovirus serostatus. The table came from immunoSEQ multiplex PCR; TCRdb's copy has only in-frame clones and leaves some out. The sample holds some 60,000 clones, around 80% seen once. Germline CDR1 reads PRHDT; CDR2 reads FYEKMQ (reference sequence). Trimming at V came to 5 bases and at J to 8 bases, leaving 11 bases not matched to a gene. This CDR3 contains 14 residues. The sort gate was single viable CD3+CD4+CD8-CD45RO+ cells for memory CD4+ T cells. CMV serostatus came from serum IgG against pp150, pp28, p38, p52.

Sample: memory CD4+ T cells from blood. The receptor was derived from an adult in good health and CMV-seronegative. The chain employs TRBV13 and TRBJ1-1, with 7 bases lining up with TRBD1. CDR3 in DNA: TGTGCCAGCAGCCACACCGGACAGGTCCTAGAAGCTTTCTTT. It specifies CASSHTGQVLEAFF.